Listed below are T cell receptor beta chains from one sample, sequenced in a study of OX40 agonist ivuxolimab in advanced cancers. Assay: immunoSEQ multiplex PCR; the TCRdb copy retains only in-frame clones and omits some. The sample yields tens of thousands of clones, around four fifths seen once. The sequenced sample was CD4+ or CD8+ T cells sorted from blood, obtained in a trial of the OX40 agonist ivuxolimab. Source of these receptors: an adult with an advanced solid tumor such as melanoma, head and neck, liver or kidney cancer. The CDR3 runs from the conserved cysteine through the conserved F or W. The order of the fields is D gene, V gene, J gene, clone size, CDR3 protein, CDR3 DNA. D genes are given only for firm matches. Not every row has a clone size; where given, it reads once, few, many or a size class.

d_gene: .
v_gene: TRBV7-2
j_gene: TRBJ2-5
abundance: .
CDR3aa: CASSLWHTSKETQYF
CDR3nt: TGTGCCAGCAGCTTATGGCACACTTCCAAAGAGACCCAGTACTTC

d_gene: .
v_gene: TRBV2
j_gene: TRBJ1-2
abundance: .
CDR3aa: CASTSEPGRGFNTF
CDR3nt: TGTGCCAGCACGTCTGAACCGGGACGCGGATTTAACACCTTC

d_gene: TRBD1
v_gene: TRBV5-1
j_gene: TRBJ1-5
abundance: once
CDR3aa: CASSLTGGSNQPQHF
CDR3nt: TGCGCCAGCAGCTTAACAGGGGGTTCCAATCAGCCCCAGCATTTT

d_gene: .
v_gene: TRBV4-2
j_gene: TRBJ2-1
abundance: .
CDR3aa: CASSGRASSYNEQFF
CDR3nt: TGTGCCAGCAGCGGCCGGGCCAGCTCCTACAATGAGCAGTTCTTC

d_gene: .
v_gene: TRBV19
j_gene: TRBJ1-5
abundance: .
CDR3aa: CASNRGAGSNQPQHF
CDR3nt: TGTGCCAGTAATCGCGGAGCGGGTAGCAATCAGCCCCAGCATTTT

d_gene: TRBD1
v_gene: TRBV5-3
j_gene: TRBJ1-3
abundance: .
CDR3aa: CARTDRENFGNTIYF
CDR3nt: TGTGCCAGAACGGACAGGGAAAACTTTGGAAACACCATATATTTT

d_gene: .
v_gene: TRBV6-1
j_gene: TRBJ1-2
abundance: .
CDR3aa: CASSEPTRRMNGYTF
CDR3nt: TGTGCCAGCAGTGAACCCACTCGACGGATGAATGGCTACACCTTC

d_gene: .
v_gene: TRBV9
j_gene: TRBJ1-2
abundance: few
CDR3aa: CASSLPGGYTF
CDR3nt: TGTGCCAGCAGCCTCCCCGGGGGCTACACCTTC

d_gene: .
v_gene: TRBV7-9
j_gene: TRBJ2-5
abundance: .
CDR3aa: CASSITSQETQYF
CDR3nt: TGTGCCAGCAGCATTACTTCGCAAGAGACCCAGTACTTC

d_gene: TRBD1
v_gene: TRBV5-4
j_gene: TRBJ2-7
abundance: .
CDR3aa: CASSFTGVPYEQYF
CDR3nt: TGTGCCAGCAGCTTCACAGGGGTCCCCTACGAGCAGTACTTC

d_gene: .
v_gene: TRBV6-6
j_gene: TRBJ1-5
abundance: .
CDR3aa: CASSWDNQPQHF
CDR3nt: TGTGCCAGCAGTTGGGACAATCAGCCCCAGCATTTT

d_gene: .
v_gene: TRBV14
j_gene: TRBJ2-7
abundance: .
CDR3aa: CASSQGDPSGWYEQYF
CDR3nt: TGTGCCAGCAGCCAAGGTGATCCCTCTGGGTGGTACGAGCAGTACTTC

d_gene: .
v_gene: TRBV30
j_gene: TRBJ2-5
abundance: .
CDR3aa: CAWNGGTEGKTQYF
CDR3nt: TGTGCCTGGAACGGGGGGACAGAAGGGAAGACCCAGTACTTC

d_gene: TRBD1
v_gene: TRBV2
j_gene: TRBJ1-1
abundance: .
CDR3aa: CASGKTRDSTEAFF
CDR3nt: TGTGCCAGCGGTAAAACCAGGGACAGCACTGAAGCTTTCTTT

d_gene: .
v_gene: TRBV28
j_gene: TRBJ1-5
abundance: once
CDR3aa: CASSSPAHDSNQPQHF
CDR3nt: TGTGCCAGCAGTTCACCCGCCCATGATAGCAATCAGCCCCAGCATTTT

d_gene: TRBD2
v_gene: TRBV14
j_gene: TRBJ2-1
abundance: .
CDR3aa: CASSRRAGGISYNEQFF
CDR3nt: TGTGCCAGCAGCCGACGAGCGGGGGGTATCTCCTACAATGAGCAGTTCTTC

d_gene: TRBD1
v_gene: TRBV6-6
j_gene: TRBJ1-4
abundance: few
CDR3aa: CASRSQGGANEKLFF
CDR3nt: TGTGCCAGCAGGTCTCAGGGGGGGGCTAATGAAAAACTGTTTTTT

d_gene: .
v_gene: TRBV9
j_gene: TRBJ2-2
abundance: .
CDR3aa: CASSGSGGARLLGRELFF
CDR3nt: TGTGCCAGCAGCGGGTCTGGTGGGGCGCGTCTGCTGGGCCGGGAGCTGTTTTTT

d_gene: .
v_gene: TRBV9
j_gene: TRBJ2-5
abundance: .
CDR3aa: CASSLRPSSETQYF
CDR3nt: TGTGCCAGCAGCCTGCGACCCTCTTCAGAGACCCAGTACTTC

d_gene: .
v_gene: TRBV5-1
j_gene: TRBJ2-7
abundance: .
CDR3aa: CASSRALSEDEQYF
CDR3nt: TGCGCCAGCAGCAGGGCCCTCTCCGAAGACGAGCAGTACTTC

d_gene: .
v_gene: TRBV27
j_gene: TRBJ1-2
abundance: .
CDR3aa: CASSPGASGYTF
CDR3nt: TGTGCCAGCAGCCCTGGGGCAAGTGGCTACACCTTC

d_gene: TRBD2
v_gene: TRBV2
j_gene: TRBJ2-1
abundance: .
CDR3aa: CASSPPQRGSYNEQFF
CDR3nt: TGTGCCAGCAGTCCACCCCAGCGGGGGAGTTACAATGAGCAGTTCTTC

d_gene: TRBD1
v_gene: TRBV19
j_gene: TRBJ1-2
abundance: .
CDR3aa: CASSTGQGYGYTF
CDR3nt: TGTGCCAGTAGTACCGGACAGGGGTATGGCTACACCTTC

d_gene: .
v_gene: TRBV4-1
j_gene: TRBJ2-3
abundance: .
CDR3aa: CASSQEERTEVRDTQYF
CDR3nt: TGCGCCAGCAGCCAAGAAGAGAGAACGGAGGTTCGAGATACGCAGTATTTT